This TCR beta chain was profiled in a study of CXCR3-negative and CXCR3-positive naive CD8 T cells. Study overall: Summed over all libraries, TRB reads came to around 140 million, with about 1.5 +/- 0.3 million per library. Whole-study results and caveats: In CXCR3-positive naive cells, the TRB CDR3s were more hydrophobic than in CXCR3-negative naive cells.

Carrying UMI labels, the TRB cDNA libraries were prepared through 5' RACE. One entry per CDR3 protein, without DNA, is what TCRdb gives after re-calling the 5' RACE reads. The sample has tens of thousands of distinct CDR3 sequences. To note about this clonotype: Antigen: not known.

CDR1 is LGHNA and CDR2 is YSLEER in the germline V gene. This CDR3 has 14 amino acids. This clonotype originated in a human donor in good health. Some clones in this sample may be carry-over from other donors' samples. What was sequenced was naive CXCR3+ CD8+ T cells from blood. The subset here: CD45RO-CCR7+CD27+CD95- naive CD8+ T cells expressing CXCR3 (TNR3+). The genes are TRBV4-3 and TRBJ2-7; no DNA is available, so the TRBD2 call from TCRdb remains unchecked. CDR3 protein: CASSQDGGAYEQYF.